This TCR beta chain was documented in a study of T cells in localized non-small cell lung cancer. On this clone: What it binds is not known.

Profiled with immunoSEQ multiplex PCR; TCRdb holds only in-frame clones, not every one. The sample carries thousands of clones, around 26% recorded once. There are 13 residues in the CDR3. V lost 5 bases and J 6 bases, leaving 14 bases between the germline ends. Germline V gene sequence: CDR1 SGHTA, CDR2 FQGNSA. General study results and limits: Longer overall survival associated with higher blood T cell density; shorter survival with higher adjacent-lung clonality. Median detection of top 100 tumor clones in adjacent lung was about 52 clones.

The TCR originated in a man aged 18 to 50 with stage I lung adenocarcinoma. The sample consisted of lung tumor tissue, taken before any cancer treatment. The chain links TRBV7-2 to TRBJ2-7; a possible D gene is TRBD2 (5 bases). The CDR3 is CASSLGVGAEQYF. The CDR3 DNA is TGTGCCAGCAGCCTGGGAGTGGGCGCCGAGCAGTACTTC.